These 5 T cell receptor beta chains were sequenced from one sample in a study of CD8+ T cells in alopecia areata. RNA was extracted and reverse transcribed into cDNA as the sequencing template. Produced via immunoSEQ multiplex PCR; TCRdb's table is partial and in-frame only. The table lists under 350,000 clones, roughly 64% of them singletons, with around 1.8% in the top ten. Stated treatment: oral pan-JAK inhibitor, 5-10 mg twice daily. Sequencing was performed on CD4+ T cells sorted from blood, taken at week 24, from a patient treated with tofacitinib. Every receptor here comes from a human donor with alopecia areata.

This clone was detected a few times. CDR3 nucleotides: TGTGCCAGCAGCAGTACGCCGACAGGAAACCTACTAGCCAAAAACATTCAGTACTTC. Protein sequence: CASSSTPTGNLLAKNIQYF. V is TRBV11-2 and J is TRBJ2-4; the D gene is possibly TRBD1 (6 bases). This CDR3 contains 19 residues. The V and J ends lost 5 bases and 0 bases respectively, with 23 bases between them. Germline-derived CDR1 and CDR2 are SGHAT and FQNNGV.

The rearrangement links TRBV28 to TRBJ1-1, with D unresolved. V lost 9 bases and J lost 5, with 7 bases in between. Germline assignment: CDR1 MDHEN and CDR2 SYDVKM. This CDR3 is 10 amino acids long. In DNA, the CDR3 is TGTGCCAGTGAGAGGACTGAAGCTTTCTTT. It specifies CASERTEAFF.

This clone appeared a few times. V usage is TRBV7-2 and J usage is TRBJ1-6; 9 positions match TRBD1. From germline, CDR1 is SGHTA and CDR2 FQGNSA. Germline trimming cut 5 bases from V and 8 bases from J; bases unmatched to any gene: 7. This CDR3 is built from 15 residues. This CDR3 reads CASSPTGGNYSPLHF. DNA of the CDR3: TGTGCCAGCAGCCCGACAGGGGGGAACTATTCACCCCTCCACTTT.

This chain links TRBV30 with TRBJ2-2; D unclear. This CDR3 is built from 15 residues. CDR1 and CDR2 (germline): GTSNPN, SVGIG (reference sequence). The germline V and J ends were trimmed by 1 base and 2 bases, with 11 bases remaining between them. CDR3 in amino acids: CAWSAAPPNTGELFF. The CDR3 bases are TGTGCCTGGAGTGCGGCGCCTCCCAACACCGGGGAGCTGTTTTTT.

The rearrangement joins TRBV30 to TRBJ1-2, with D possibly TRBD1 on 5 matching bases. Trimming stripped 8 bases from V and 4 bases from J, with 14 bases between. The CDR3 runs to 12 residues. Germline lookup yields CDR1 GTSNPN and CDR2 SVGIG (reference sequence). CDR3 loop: CARRTLLYGYTF. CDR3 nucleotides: TGTGCCCGTCGGACACTCCTCTATGGCTACACCTTC. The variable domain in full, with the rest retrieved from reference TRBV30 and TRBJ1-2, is SQTIHQWPATLVQPVGSPLSLECTVEGTSNPNLYWYRQAAGRGLQLLFYSVGIGQISSEVPQNLSASRPQDRQFILSSKKLLLSDSGFYLCARRTLLYGYTFGSGTRLTVV.